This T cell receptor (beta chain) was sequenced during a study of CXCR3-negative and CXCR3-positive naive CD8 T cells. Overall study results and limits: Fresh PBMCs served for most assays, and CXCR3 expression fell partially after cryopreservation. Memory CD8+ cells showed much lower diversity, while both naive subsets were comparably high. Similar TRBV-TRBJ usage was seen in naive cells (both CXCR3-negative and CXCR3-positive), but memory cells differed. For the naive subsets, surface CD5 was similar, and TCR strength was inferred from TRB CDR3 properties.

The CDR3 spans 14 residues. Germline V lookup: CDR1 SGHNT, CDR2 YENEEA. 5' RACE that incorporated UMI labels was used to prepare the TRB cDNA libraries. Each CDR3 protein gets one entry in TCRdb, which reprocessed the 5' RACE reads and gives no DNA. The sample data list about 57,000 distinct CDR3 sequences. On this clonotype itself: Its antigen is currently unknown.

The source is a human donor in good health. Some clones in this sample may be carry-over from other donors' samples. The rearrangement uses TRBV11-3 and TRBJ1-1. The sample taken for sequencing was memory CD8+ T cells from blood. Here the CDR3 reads CASSLVWGNNEAFF.